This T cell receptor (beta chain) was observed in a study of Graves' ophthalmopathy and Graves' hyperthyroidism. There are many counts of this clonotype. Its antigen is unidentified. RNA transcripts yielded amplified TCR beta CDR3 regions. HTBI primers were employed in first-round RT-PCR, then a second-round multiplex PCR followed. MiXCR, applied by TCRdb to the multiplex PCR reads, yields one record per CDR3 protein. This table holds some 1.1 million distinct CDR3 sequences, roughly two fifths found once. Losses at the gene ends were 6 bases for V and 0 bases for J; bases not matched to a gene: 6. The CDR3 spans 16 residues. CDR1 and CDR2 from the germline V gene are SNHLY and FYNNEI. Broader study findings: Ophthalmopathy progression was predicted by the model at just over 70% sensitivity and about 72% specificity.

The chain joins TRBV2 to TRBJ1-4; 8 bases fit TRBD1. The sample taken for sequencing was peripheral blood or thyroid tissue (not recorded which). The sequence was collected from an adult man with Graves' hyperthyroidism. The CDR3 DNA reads TGTGCCAGCAGAATCACAGGGGGAGCAACTAATGAAAAACTGTTTTTT. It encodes CASRITGGATNEKLFF.